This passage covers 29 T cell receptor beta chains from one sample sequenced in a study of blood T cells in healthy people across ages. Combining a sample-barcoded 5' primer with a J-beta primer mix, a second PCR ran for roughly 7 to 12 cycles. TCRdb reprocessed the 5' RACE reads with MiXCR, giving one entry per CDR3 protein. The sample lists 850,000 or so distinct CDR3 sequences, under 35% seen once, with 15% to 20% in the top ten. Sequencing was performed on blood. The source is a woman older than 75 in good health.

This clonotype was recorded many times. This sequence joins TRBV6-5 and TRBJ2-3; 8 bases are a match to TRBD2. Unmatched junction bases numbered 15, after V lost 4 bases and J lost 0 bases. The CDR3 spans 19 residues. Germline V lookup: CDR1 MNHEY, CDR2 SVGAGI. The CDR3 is CASSSFSGVRRSSTDTQYF. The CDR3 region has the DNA TGTGCCAGCAGTTCATTTAGCGGGGTCCGAAGATCAAGCACAGATACGCAGTATTTT.

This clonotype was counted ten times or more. The CDR3 loop is CASSGQGDYNEQFF. The CDR3, as DNA: TGCGCCAGCAGTGGGCAGGGGGACTACAATGAGCAGTTCTTC. The V and J genes are TRBV10-1 and TRBJ2-1, with TRBD1 identical over 7 bases. The J segment lost 3 bases and the V segment lost 4 bases, leaving 3 bases of the junction unmatched. The CDR3 sequence is 14 residues long. From germline, CDR1 is WNHNN and CDR2 SYGVQD (reference sequence).

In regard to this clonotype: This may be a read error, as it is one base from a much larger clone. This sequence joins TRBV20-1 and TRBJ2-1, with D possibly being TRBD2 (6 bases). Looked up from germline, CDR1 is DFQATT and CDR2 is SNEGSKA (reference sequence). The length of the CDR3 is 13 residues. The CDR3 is CSARGGIWGEQIF. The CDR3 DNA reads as TGCAGTGCTAGGGGAGGTATTTGGGGGGAGCAGATCTTC.

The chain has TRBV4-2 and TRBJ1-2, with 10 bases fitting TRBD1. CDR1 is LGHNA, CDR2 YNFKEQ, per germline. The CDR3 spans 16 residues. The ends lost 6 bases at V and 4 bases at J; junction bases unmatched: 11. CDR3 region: CASRISTGTGVYGYTF. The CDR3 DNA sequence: TGTGCCAGCAGAATCTCCACCGGGACAGGGGTCTATGGCTACACCTTC.

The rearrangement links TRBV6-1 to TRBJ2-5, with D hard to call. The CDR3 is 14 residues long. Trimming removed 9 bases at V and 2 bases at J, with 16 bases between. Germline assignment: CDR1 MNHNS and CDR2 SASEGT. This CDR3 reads CASRAPLPQETQYF. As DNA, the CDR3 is TGTGCCAGTAGAGCACCGCTACCTCAAGAGACCCAGTACTTC.

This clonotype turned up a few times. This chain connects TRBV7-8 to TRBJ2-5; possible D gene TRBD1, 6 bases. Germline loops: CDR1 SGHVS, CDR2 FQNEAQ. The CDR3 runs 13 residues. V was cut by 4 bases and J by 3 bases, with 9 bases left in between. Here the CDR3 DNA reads TGTGCCAGCAGCTATGACAGGAAAGAGACCCAGTACTTC. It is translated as CASSYDRKETQYF.

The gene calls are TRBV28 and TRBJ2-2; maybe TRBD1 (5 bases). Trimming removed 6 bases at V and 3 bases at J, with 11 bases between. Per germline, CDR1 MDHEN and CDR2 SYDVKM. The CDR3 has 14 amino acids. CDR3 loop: CASRTDSDTGELFF. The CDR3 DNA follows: TGTGCCAGCAGAACCGACAGCGACACCGGGGAGCTGTTTTTT.

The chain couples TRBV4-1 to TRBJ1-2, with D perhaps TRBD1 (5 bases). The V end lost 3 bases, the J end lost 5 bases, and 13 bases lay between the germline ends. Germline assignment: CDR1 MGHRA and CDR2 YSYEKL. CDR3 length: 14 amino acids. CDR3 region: CASSHRDGGYGYTF. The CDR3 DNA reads TGCGCCAGCAGCCACCGGGACGGGGGTTATGGCTACACCTTC.

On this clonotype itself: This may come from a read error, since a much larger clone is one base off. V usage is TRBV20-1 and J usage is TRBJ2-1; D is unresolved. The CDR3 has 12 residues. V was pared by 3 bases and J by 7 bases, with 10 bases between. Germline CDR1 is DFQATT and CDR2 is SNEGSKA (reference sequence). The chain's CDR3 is CSASRLRNEQFF. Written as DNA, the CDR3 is TGCAGTGCTAGTCGGCTTCGAAATGAGCAGTTCTTC.

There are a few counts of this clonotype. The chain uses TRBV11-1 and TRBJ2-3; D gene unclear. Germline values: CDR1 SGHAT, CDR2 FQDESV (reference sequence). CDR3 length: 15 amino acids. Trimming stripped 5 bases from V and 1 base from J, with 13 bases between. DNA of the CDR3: TGTGCCAGCAGCCGAGCAGGAGATCGCACAGATACGCAGTATTTT. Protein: CASSRAGDRTDTQYF.

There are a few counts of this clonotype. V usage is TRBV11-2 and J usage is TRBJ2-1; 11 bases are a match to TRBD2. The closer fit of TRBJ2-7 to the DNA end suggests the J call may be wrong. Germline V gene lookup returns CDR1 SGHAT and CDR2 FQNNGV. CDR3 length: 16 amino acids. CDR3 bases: TGTGCCAGCAGCTTAGGACTAGCGGGGAGGGACAATGAGCAGTACTTC. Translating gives CASSLGLAGRDNEQYF.

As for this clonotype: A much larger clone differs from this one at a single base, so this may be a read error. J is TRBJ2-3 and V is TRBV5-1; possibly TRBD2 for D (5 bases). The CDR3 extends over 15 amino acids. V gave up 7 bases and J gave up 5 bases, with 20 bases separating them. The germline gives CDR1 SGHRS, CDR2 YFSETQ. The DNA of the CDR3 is TGCGCCAGCGGACTCGACTCCCCTTCGGTAGATACGCAGTATTTT. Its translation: CASGLDSPSVDTQYF.

CDR3 protein: CASSLARTGNEKLFF. The CDR3 bases are TGTGCCAGCAGCTTAGCACGGACGGGGAATGAAAAACTGTTTTTT. The chain uses TRBV7-2 and TRBJ1-4, with no clear D. V gave up 0 bases and J gave up 5 bases, with 10 bases separating them. The CDR3 is made up of 15 amino acids. The germline V gene encodes CDR1 SGHTA and CDR2 FQGNSA.

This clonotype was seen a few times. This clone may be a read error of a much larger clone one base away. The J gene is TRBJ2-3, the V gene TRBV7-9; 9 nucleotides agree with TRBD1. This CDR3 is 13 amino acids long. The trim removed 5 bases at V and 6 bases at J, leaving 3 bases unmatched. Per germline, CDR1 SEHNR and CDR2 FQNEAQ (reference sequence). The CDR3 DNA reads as TGTGCCAGCAGCGCCGACAGGGGGGATACGCAGTATTTT. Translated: CASSADRGDTQYF. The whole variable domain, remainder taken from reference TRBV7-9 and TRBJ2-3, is DTGVSQNPRHKITKRGQNVTFRCDPISEHNRLYWYRQTLGQGPEFLTYFQNEAQLEKSRLLSDRFSAERPKGSFSTLEIQRTEQGDSAMYLCASSADRGDTQYFGPGTRLTVL.

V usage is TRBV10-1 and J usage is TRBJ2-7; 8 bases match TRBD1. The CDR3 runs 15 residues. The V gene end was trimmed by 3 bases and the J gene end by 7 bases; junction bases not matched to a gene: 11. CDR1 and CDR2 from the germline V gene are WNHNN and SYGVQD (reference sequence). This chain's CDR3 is CASSDGQGNYNEQYF. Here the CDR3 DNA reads TGCGCCAGCAGTGACGGACAGGGCAACTACAATGAGCAGTACTTC.

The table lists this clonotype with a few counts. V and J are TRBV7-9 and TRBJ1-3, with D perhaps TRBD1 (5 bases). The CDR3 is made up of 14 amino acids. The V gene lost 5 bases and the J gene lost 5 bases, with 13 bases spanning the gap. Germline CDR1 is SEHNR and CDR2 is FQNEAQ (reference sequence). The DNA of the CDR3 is TGTGCCAGCAGCGTGGGACCGAACCGAAACACCATATATTTT. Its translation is CASSVGPNRNTIYF. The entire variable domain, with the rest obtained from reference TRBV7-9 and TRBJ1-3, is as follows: DTGVSQNPRHKITKRGQNVTFRCDPISEHNRLYWYRQTLGQGPEFLTYFQNEAQLEKSRLLSDRFSAERPKGSFSTLEIQRTEQGDSAMYLCASSVGPNRNTIYFGEGSWLTVV.

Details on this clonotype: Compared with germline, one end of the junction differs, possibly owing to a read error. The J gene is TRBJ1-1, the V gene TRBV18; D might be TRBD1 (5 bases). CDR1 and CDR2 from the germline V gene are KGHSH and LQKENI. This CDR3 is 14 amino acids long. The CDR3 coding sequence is TGTGCCAGCCCACCTCGCAGGGAAAACACTGAAGCTTTCTTT. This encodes CASPPRRENTEAFF.

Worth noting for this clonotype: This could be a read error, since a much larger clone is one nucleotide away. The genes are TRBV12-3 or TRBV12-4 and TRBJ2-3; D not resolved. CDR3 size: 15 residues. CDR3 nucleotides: TGTGCCAGCAGTTTACTCAGCGAGAGAACAGATACGGAGTATTTT. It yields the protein CASSLLSERTDTEYF.

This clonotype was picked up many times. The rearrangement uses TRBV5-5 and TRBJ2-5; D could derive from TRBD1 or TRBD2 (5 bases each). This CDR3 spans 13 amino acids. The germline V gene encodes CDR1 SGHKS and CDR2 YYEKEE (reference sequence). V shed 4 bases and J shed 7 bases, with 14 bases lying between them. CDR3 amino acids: CASSDEGQVTQYF. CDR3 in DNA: TGTGCCAGCAGCGACGAGGGGCAGGTGACCCAGTACTTC.

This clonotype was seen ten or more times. CDR3 amino acids: CATSDPPRWGDQETQYF. CDR3 in DNA: TGTGCCACCAGTGATCCGCCTCGGTGGGGGGACCAAGAGACCCAGTACTTC. The rearrangement links TRBV24-1 to TRBJ2-5, with a possible D match to TRBD2 (6 bases). Germline V gene sequence: CDR1 KGHDR, CDR2 SFDVKD. V gave up 3 bases and J gave up 0 bases, with 16 bases separating them. This CDR3 comprises 17 residues.

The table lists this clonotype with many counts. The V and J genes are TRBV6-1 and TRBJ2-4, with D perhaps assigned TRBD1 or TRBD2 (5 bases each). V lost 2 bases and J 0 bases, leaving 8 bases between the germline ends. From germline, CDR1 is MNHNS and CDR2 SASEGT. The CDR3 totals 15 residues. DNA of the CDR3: TGTGCCAGCAGTGAACAGGGAGTAGCCAAAAACATTCAGTACTTC. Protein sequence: CASSEQGVAKNIQYF.

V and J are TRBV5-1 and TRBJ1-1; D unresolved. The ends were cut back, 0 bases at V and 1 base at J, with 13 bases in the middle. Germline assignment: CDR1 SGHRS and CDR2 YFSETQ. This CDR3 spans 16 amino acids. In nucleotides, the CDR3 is TGCGCCAGCAGCTTGGTTGCCGCTGGTGCGAACACTGAAGCTTTCTTT. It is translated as CASSLVAAGANTEAFF. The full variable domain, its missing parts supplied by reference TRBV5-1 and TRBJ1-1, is KAGVTQTPRYLIKTRGQQVTLSCSPISGHRSVSWYQQTPGQGLQFLFEYFSETQRNKGNFPGRFSGRQFSNSRSEMNVSTLELGDSALYLCASSLVAAGANTEAFFGQGTRLTVV.

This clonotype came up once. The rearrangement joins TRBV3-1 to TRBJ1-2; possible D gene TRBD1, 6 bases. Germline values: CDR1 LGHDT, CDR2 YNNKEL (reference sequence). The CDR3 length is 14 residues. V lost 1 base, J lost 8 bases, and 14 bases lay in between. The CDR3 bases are TGTGCCAGCAGCCAAGGGTCAAGGGGGGGCGGCTACACCTTC. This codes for CASSQGSRGGGYTF.

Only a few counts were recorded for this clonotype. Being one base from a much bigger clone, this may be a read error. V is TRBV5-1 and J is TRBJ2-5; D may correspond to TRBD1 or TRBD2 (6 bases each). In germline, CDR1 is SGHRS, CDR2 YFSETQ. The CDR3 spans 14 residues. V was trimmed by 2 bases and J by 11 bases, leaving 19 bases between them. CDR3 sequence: CASSFSGGYNEQYF. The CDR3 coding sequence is TGCGCCAGCAGCTTTTCCGGGGGCTACAATGAGCAGTACTTC.

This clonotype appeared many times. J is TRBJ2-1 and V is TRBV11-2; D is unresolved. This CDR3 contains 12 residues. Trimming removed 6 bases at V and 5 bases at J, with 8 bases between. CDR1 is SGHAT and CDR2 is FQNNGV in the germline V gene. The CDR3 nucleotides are TGTGCCAGCAGGATGACTGACAATGAGCAGTTCTTC. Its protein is CASRMTDNEQFF.

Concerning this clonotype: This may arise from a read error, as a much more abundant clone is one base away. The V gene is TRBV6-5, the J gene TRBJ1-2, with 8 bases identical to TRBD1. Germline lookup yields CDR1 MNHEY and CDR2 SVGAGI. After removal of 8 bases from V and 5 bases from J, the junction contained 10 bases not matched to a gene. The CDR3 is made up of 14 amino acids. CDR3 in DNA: TGTGCCAGCGGATTGGACAGGGAATGTTATGGCTACACCTTC. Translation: CASGLDRECYGYTF.

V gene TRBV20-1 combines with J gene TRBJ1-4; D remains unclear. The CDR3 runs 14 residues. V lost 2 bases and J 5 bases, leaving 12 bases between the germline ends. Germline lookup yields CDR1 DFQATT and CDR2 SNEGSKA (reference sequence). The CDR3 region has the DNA TGCAGTGCTAGACAGGTTGGAAAGAATGAAAAACTGTTTTTT. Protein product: CSARQVGKNEKLFF.

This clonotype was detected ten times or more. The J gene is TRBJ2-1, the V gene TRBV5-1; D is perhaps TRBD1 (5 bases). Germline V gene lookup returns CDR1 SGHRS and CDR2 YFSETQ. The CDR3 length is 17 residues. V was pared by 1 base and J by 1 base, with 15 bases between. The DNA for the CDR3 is TGCGCCAGCAGCTTGAAGAACAGGCCGAGGTCCTACAATGAGCAGTTCTTC. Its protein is CASSLKNRPRSYNEQFF.

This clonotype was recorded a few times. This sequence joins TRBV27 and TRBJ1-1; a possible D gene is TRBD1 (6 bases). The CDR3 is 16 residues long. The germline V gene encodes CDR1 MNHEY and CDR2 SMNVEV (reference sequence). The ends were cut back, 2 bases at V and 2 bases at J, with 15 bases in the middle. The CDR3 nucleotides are TGTGCCAGCAGTTTAGGTGTAGGGACACGCAACACTGAAGCTTTCTTT. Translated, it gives CASSLGVGTRNTEAFF.